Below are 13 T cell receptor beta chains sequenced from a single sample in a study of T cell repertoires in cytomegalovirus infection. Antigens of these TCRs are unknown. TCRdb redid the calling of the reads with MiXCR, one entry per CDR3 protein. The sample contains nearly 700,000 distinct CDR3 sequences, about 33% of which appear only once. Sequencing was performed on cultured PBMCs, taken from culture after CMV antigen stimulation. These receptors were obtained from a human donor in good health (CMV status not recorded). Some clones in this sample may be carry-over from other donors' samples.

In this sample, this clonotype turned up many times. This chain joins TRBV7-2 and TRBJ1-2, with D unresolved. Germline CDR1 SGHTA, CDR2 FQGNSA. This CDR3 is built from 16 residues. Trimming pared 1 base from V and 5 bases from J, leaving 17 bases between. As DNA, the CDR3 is TGTGCCAGCAGCTTAGGGTTCGTCGTTAGGCTATATGGCTACACCTTC. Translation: CASSLGFVVRLYGYTF.

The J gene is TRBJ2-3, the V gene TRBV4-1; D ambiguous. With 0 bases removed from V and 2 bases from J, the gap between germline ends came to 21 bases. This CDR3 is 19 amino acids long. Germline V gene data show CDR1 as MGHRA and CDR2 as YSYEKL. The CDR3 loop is CASSQDLLVVALDTDTQYF. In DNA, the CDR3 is TGCGCCAGCAGCCAAGATCTTTTAGTAGTCGCCCTTGACACAGATACGCAGTATTTT.

The CDR3 DNA follows: TGTGCCAGCAGCTTCCGGGACAGGGTAATTGAGCAGTACTTC. It specifies CASSFRDRVIEQYF. The chain couples TRBV7-9 to TRBJ2-7; 9 nucleotides align to TRBD1. CDR1 is SEHNR, CDR2 FQNEAQ, per germline (reference sequence). V shed 3 bases, J shed 7 bases, and the junction held 7 bases outside the gene matches. The CDR3 runs to 14 residues.

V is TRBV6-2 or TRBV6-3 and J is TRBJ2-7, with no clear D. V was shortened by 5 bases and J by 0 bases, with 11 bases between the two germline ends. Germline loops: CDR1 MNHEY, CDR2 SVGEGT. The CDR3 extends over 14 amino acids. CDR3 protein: CASSKIDGSYEQYF. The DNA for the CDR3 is TGTGCCAGCAGTAAAATCGACGGCTCCTACGAGCAGTACTTC.

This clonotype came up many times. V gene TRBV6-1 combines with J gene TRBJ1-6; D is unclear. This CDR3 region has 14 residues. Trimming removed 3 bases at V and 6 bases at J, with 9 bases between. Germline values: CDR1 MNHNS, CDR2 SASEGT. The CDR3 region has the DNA TGTGCCAGCAGTGAGGGTACAGTTAATTCACCCCTCCACTTT. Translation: CASSEGTVNSPLHF.

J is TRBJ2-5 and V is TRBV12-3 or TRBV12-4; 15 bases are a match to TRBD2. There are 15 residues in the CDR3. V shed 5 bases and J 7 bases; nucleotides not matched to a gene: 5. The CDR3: CASSGLAGGPTTQYF. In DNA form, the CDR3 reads TGTGCCAGCAGTGGACTAGCGGGGGGGCCTACGACCCAGTACTTC.

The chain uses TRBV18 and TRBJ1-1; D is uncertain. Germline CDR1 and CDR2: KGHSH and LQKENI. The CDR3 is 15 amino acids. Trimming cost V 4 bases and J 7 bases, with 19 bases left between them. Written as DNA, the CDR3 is TGTGCCAGCTCACAGCGGTCTTCCCCCCCTATTGAAGCTTTCTTT. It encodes CASSQRSSPPIEAFF. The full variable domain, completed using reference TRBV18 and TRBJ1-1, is NAGVMQNPRHLVRRRGQEARLRCSPMKGHSHVYWYRQLPEEGLKFMVYLQKENIIDESGMPKERFSAEFPKEGPSILRIQQVVRGDSAAYFCASSQRSSPPIEAFFGQGTRLTVV.

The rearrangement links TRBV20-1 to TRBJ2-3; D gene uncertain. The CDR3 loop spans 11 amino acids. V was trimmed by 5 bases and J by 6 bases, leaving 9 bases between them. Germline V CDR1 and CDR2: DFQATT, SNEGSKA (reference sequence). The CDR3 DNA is TGCAGTGCTTTCATCGGGGATACGCAGTATTTT. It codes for CSAFIGDTQYF.

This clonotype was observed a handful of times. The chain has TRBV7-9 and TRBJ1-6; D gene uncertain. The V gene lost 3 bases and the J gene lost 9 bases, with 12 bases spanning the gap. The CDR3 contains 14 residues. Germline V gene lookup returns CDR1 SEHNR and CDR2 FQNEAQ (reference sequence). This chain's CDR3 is CASSFRGGGSPLHF. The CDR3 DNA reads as TGTGCCAGCAGCTTCCGGGGTGGTGGTTCACCCCTCCACTTT.

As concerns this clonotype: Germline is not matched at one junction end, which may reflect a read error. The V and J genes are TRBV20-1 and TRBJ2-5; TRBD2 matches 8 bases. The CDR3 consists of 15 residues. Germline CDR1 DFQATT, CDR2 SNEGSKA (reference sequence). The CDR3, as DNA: TGCAGTGCCAGAGATCCGGGACTAGGGATCGAGACCCAGTACTTC. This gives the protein CSARDPGLGIETQYF.

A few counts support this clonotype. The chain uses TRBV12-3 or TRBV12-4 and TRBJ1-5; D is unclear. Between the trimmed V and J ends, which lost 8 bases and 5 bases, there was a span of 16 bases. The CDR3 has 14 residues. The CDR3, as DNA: TGTGCCAGCTCAACCCCCAATAGGGATCAGCCCCAGCATTTT. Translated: CASSTPNRDQPQHF.

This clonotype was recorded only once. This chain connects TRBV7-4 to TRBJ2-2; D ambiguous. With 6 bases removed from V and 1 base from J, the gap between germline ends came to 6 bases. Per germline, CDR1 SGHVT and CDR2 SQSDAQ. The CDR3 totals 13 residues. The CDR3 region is CASRRWNTGELFF. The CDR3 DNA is TGTGCCAGCAGACGGTGGAACACCGGGGAGCTGTTTTTT.

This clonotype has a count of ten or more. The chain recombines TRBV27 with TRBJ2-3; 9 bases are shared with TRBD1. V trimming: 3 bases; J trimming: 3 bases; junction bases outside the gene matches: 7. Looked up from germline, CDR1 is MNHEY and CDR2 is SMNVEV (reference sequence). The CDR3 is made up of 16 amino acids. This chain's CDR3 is CASSLDRGLGTDTQYF. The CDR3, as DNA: TGTGCCAGCAGTTTGGACAGGGGATTGGGGACAGATACGCAGTATTTT.